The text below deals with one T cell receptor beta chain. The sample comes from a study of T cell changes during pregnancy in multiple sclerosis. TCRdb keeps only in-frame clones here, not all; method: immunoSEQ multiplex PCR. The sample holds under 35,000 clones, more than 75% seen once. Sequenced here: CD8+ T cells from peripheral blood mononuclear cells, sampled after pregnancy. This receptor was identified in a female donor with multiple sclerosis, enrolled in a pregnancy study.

CDR3 residues: CATGQNTEAFF. The CDR3 DNA reads TGTGCCACAGGCCAGAACACTGAAGCTTTCTTT. The V gene is TRBV7-9, the J gene TRBJ1-1; D gene uncertain. Trimming took 10 bases from V and 1 from J, leaving 7 bases between them. The CDR3 covers 11 residues. Germline CDR1 reads SEHNR; CDR2 reads FQNEAQ (reference sequence).